This is a list of T cell receptor beta chains from one sample in a study of cytomegalovirus exposure and HLA in healthy donors. Data came from immunoSEQ multiplex PCR; TCRdb stores just in-frame clones and leaves some out. The sample shows approximately 190,000 clones, approximately 78% of them seen only once. The source material was PBMCs. These receptors originate from a woman aged 18-30 years in good health and CMV-seronegative. The conserved cysteine and the conserved F or W are not part of the CDR3 here. Clone size, where shown, is once, few, many, or a class for clones that have expanded.

J: TRBJ2-1
size: NA
V: TRBV14
CDR3: ASSEEGRGYNEQF

J: TRBJ2-7
size: NA
V: TRBV27
CDR3: ASSFGRSSYEQY

J: TRBJ2-7
size: NA
V: TRBV19
CDR3: ASSIGLAREQY

J: TRBJ2-3
size: NA
V: TRBV11-2
CDR3: ASSLVTAGSTDTQY

J: TRBJ2-7
size: NA
V: TRBV6-5
CDR3: ASGLGGTGGGEQY

J: TRBJ2-1
size: NA
V: TRBV18
CDR3: ASSPGLNNEQF

J: TRBJ2-7
size: NA
V: TRBV6-1
CDR3: ASSEAPGQGYEQY

J: TRBJ2-5
size: once
V: TRBV7-9
CDR3: ASTLGGETQY

J: TRBJ2-1
size: NA
V: TRBV19
CDR3: ASSFQGADEQF

J: TRBJ2-5
size: NA
V: TRBV7-6
CDR3: ASSDGLAGPLGTQY

J: TRBJ1-1
size: NA
V: TRBV2
CDR3: ASTEGGEYTEAF

J: TRBJ2-5
size: once
V: TRBV5-6
CDR3: ASSYQGMAMEETQY

J: TRBJ2-3
size: few
V: TRBV28
CDR3: ASSTSRTDTQY

J: TRBJ2-3
size: NA
V: TRBV4-2
CDR3: ASGQDLGLATDTQY

J: TRBJ1-4
size: NA
V: TRBV28
CDR3: ASNRGTTNEKLF

J: TRBJ1-1
size: NA
V: TRBV5-6
CDR3: ASSPDRETEAF

J: TRBJ2-5
size: NA
V: TRBV18
CDR3: ASSPRQAQETQY

J: TRBJ1-3
size: once
V: TRBV10-1
CDR3: ASSEGTGASGNTIY

J: TRBJ2-2
size: once
V: TRBV4-1
CDR3: ASSQGGLYTGELF

J: TRBJ2-1
size: NA
V: TRBV28
CDR3: ASSLPSVRAGLYNEQF

J: TRBJ2-7
size: NA
V: TRBV4-2
CDR3: ASSQAEGTPSHEQY

J: TRBJ2-5
size: NA
V: TRBV28
CDR3: ASSLRLAGVRETQY

J: TRBJ2-5
size: NA
V: TRBV7-9
CDR3: SSSLDGTQY

J: TRBJ1-5
size: few
V: TRBV6-6
CDR3: ASSPNTGPQH

J: TRBJ2-7
size: few
V: TRBV27
CDR3: ASSLGGGDYEQY

J: TRBJ2-7
size: once
V: TRBV14
CDR3: ASSSPSTGNEQY

J: TRBJ2-7
size: NA
V: TRBV27
CDR3: ASSLRASGAFYEQY

J: TRBJ2-1
size: NA
V: TRBV27
CDR3: ASSLSGASGPNEQF

J: TRBJ1-2
size: NA
V: TRBV6-5
CDR3: ASSPGDYGYT

J: NA
size: NA
V: TRBV10-3
CDR3: AISDPSGVSSYEQY

J: TRBJ1-2
size: NA
V: TRBV6-5
CDR3: ASTQGQSNYGYT

J: TRBJ1-2
size: few
V: TRBV30
CDR3: AWSVQGSYGYT

J: TRBJ2-7
size: NA
V: TRBV10-3
CDR3: AISDSSEQY

J: TRBJ2-7
size: NA
V: TRBV5-1
CDR3: ASSLLAITYEQY